This T cell receptor (beta chain) was sequenced in a study of radiotherapy plus CTLA-4 blockade in lung cancer. Study as a whole: In around 17% of patients, objective responses were seen; 30% to 35% had disease control.

Repertoires were generated with immunoSEQ multiplex PCR, while TCRdb's copy carries only in-frame clones and drops some. Found here are 75,000 to 95,000 clones, 72% of them singletons; the top ten hold about an eighth. Participants had chemo-refractory metastatic non-small-cell lung cancer and were treated with focal radiation plus ipilimumab CTLA-4 blockade. Germline CDR1 is LNHDA and CDR2 is SQIVND (reference sequence). V dropped 5 bases and J dropped 7; count of bases not matched to a gene: 2. The CDR3 has 12 amino acids. A word on this clone: Antigen unknown.

Study conclusions and caveats: Tumor-derived TCR clones expanded in blood after radiotherapy plus ipilimumab.

The sequencing here drew on peripheral blood, taken from a patient treated with radiotherapy plus ipilimumab. The receptor was derived from a human donor with non-small cell lung cancer that progressed on radiotherapy plus ipilimumab. The chain is built from TRBV19 and TRBJ2-4; 7 bases map to TRBD2. CDR3 sequence (DNA): TGTGCCAGTAGTTACGGGGGGAACATTCAGTACTTC. This encodes CASSYGGNIQYF.